This TCR beta chain was retrieved from a study of STAT5B mutations in CD4+ large granular lymphocyte leukemia. The table lists this clone with a few counts. Its target is unknown. The CDR3 covers 14 residues. Germline V CDR1 and CDR2: MNHNS, SASEGT. J lost 9 bases, V lost 4 bases, and 3 bases had no gene match. Measured with immunoSEQ multiplex PCR; TCRdb has only the in-frame clones, and not every one. The profile shows tens of thousands of clones, approximately 79% of them singletons. Study results and caveats: 8/27 top patient clones versus 2/35 control clones were TRBV06-family. Main leukemic clonotypes were patient-specific, but roughly 25% appeared at low frequency elsewhere.

The TCR sequence derives from a human donor in good health. Sequencing used CD4+ T cells from blood buffy coats. This chain uses TRBV6-1 with TRBJ2-3; 14 bases align to TRBD2. CDR3 protein: CASSAGTSGGTQYF. CDR3 bases: TGTGCCAGCAGTGCCGGGACTAGCGGGGGCACGCAGTATTTT.